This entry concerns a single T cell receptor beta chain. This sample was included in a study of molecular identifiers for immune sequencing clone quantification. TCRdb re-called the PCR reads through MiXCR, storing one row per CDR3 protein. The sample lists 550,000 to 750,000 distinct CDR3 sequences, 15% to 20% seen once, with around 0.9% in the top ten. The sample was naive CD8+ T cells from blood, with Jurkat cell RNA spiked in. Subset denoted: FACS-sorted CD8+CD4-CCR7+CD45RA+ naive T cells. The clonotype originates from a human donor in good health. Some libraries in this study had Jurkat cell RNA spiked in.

CDR3 protein: CASSFGQGTSYEQYF. In DNA, the CDR3 is TGTGCCAGTAGTTTTGGGCAGGGGACGTCCTACGAGCAGTACTTC. The chain employs TRBV19 and TRBJ2-7; TRBD1 might be the D (6 bases). V shed 5 bases and J shed 1 base, with 15 bases lying between them. CDR3 size: 15 residues. The germline V gene has CDR1 LNHDA and CDR2 SQIVND (reference sequence).